The 10 T cell receptor beta chains below all came from one sample that was sequenced in a study of somatic mutations in cytotoxic T cells in rheumatoid arthritis. Profiled with immunoSEQ multiplex PCR; TCRdb holds only in-frame clones, not every one. The profile covers some 2,000 clones, with less than 85% appearing a single time and roughly 42% taken by the ten largest. What was sequenced was CD8+ T cells sorted from blood. The source is a man in his sixties with rheumatoid arthritis.

The chain carries TRBV13 and TRBJ2-2; weak D call: TRBD1 (5 bases). This CDR3 has 15 residues. The germline V gene has CDR1 PRHDT and CDR2 FYEKMQ (reference sequence). The V end lost 6 bases, the J end lost 1 base, and 12 bases lay between the germline ends. CDR3 DNA sequence: TGTGCCAGCAGTTCTCGGACAAGGAACACCGGGGAGCTGTTTTTT. Its translation: CASSSRTRNTGELFF.

The CDR3 DNA reads as TGTGCCAGCAGCCAAGAGTGGGGACAAATTCCCGACGAGCAGTACTTC. The encoded protein is CASSQEWGQIPDEQYF. V is TRBV4-2 and J is TRBJ2-7; D possibly corresponds to TRBD1 (6 bases). Trimming removed 0 bases from V and 5 bases from J, with 17 bases in between. In germline, CDR1 is LGHNA, CDR2 YNFKEQ. The CDR3 length is 16 residues.

This clone was counted a single time. The chain employs TRBV7-9 and TRBJ2-6; D gene ambiguous. V was trimmed by 2 bases and J by 0 bases, leaving 11 bases between them. This CDR3 contains 17 residues. Germline loops: CDR1 SEHNR, CDR2 FQNEAQ (reference sequence). CDR3: CASSLIGSSSGANVLTF. DNA of the CDR3: TGTGCCAGCAGCTTAATAGGATCTAGCTCTGGGGCCAACGTCCTGACTTTC.

This rearrangement joins TRBV7-8 to TRBJ2-7; D is undetermined. Looked up from germline, CDR1 is SGHVS and CDR2 is FQNEAQ. This CDR3 spans 13 amino acids. Trimming removed 5 bases from V and 2 bases from J, with 10 bases in between. CDR3: CASSIIQAYEQYV. In nucleotides, the CDR3 is TGTGCCAGCAGCATAATTCAGGCCTACGAGCAGTACGTC.

In DNA form, the CDR3 reads TGTGCCGCCGGCCGGGAACACAATGAGCAGTTCTTC. This translates into CAAGREHNEQFF. This rearrangement joins TRBV19 to TRBJ2-1; the D gene is possibly TRBD2 (5 bases). The CDR3 spans 12 residues. The V end lost 11 bases, the J end lost 5 bases, and 13 bases lay between the germline ends. The germline CDR1 and CDR2 sequences are LNHDA and SQIVND (reference sequence).

V and J are TRBV5-1 and TRBJ2-5, with 14 bases that match TRBD2. The CDR3 loop spans 18 amino acids. Trimming at V came to 3 bases and at J to 4 bases, leaving 11 bases not matched to a gene. Germline loops: CDR1 SGHRS, CDR2 YFSETQ. DNA for the CDR3: TGCGCCAGCAGCTCGTGGGGGACTAGCGGGGGAAGGGGAGAGACCCAGTACTTC. Its protein product is CASSSWGTSGGRGETQYF.

The V and J genes are TRBV2 and TRBJ1-1; D uncertain. Trimming removed 7 bases at V and 5 bases at J, with 17 bases between. Germline loops: CDR1 SNHLY, CDR2 FYNNEI. CDR3 size: 14 residues. CDR3 residues: CASKPGRVKTEAFF. DNA for the CDR3: TGTGCCAGCAAACCGGGGAGGGTAAAGACTGAAGCTTTCTTT.

This chain connects TRBV28 to TRBJ2-1, with TRBD1 identical over 8 bases. The V gene's germline CDR1 is MDHEN and CDR2 SYDVKM. The CDR3 loop spans 16 amino acids. The V and J ends lost 4 bases and 2 bases, in that order; junction bases with no gene match: 7. The CDR3 is CASSSGQGAAYNEQFF. CDR3 bases: TGTGCCAGCAGTTCTGGCCAGGGGGCGGCCTACAATGAGCAGTTCTTC.

The chain is built from TRBV9 and TRBJ2-5; 7 positions match TRBD1. With V trimmed by 3 bases and J by 2 bases, 1 base remained unmatched. The germline V gene has CDR1 SGDLS and CDR2 YYNGEE. The CDR3 has 13 residues. CDR3 amino acids: CASSGGQQETQYF. In nucleotides, the CDR3 is TGTGCCAGCAGCGGGGGACAGCAAGAGACCCAGTACTTC.

V gene TRBV27 combines with J gene TRBJ1-5; D remains ambiguous. CDR3 length: 15 residues. CDR1 and CDR2 from the germline V gene are MNHEY and SMNVEV (reference sequence). Between the trimmed V and J ends, which lost 2 bases and 0 bases, there was a span of 8 bases. CDR3 in DNA: TGTGCCAGCAGTTTAAGTTACTATAGCAATCAGCCCCAGCATTTT. It encodes CASSLSYYSNQPQHF.